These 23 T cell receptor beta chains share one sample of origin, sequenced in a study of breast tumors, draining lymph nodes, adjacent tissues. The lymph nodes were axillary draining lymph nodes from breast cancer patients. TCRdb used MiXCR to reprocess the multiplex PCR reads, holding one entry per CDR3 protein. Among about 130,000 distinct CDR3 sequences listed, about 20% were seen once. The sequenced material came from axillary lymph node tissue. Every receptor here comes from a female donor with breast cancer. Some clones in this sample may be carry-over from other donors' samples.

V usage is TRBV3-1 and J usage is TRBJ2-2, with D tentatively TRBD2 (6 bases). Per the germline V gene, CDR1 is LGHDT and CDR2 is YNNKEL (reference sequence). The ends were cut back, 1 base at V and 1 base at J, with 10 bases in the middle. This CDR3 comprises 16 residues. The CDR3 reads CASSQAGGQNTGELFF. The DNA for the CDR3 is TGTGCCAGCAGCCAAGCCGGGGGTCAGAACACCGGGGAGCTGTTTTTT.

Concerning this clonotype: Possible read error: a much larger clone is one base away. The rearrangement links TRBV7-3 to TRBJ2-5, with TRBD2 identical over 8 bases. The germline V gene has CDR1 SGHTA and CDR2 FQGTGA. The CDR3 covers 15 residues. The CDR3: CASSYGLARQGTQYF. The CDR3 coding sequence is TGTGCCAGCAGCTACGGACTAGCCAGACAAGGGACCCAGTACTTC.

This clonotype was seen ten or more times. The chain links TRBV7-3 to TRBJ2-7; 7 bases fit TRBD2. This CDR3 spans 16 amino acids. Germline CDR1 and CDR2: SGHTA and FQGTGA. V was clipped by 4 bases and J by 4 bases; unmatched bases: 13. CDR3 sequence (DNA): TGTGCCAGCAGCTATCTCCGGGACTACCAATTTTACGAGCAGTACTTC. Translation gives CASSYLRDYQFYEQYF.

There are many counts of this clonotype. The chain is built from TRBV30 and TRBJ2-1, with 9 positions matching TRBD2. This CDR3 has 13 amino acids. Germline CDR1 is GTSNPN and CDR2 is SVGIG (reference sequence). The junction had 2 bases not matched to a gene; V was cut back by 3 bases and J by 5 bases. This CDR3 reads CAWRVAGDNEQFF. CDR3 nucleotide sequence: TGTGCCTGGAGGGTAGCGGGGGACAATGAGCAGTTCTTC.

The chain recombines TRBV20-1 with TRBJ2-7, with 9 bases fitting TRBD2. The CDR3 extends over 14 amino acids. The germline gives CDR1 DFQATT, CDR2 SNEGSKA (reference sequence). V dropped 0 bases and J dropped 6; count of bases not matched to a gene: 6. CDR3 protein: CSARDRVSGGEQYF. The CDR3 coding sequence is TGCAGTGCTAGAGATCGGGTTAGCGGGGGCGAGCAGTACTTC.

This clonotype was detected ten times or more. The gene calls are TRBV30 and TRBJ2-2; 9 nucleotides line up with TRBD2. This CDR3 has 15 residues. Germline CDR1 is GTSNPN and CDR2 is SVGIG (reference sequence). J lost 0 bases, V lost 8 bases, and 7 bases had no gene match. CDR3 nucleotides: TGTGCCAGGGGCGGGAGGGCCTCGAACACCGGGGAGCTGTTTTTT. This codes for CARGGRASNTGELFF.

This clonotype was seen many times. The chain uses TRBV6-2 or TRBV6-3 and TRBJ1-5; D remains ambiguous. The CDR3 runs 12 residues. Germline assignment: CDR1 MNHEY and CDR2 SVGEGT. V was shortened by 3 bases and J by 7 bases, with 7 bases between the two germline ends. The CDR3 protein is CASSYVLQPQHF. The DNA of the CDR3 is TGTGCCAGCAGTTATGTGTTGCAGCCCCAGCATTTT.

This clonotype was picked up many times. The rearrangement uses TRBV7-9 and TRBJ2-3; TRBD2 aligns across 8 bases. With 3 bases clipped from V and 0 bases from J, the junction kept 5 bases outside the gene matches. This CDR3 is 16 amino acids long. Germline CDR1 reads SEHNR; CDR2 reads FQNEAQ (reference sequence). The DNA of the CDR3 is TGTGCCAGCAGCTTGGGGGCGGGGGGTAGCACAGATACGCAGTATTTT. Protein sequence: CASSLGAGGSTDTQYF.

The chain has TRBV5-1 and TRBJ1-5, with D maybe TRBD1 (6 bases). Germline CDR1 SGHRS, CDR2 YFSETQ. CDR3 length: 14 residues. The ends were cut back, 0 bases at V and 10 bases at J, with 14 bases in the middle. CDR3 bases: TGCGCCAGCAGCTTGGGACAGGATATCAGCCCCCAGCATTTT. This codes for CASSLGQDISPQHF.

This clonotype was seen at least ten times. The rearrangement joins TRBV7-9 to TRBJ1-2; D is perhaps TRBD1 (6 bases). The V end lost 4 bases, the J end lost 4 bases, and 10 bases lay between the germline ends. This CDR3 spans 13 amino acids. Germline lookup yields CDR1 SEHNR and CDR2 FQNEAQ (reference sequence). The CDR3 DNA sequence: TGTGCCAGCAGCTCAGGACAGCTCTATGGCTACACCTTC. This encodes CASSSGQLYGYTF. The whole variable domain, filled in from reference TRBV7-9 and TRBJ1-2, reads DTGVSQNPRHKITKRGQNVTFRCDPISEHNRLYWYRQTLGQGPEFLTYFQNEAQLEKSRLLSDRFSAERPKGSFSTLEIQRTEQGDSAMYLCASSSGQLYGYTFGSGTRLTVV.

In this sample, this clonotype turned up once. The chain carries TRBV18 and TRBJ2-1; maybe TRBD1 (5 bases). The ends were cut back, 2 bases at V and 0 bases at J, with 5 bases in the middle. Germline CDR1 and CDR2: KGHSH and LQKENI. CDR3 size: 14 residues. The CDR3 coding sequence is TGTGCCAGCTCACCAGACAGCTCCTACAATGAGCAGTTCTTC. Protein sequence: CASSPDSSYNEQFF.

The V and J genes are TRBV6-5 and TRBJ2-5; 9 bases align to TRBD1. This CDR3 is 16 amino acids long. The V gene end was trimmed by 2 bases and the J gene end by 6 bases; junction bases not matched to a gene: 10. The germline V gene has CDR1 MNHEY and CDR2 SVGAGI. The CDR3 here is CASSYRGTGSRKTQYF. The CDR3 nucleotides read TGTGCCAGCAGTTACCGGGGGACAGGGTCGAGGAAGACCCAGTACTTC.

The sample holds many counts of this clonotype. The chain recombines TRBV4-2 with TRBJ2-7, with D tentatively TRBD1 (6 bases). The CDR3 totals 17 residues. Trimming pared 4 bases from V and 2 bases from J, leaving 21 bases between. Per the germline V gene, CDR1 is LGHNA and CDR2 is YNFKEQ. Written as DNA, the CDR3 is TGTGCCAGCAGCCTCCAGGGGCGGAGTGACGGGGCCTACGAGCAGTACTTC. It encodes CASSLQGRSDGAYEQYF.

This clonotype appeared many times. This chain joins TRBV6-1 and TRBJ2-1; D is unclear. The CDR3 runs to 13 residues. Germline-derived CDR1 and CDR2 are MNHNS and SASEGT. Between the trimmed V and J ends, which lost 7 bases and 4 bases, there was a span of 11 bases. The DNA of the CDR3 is TGTGCCAGCAATACCGGGCGGTACAATGAGCAGTTCTTC. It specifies CASNTGRYNEQFF.

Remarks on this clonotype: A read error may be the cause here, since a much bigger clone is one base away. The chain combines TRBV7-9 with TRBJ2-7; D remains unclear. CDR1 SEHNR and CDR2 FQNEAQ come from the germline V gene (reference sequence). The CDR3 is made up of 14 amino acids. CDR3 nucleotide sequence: TGTGCCAGCAGCTTATCGGCCCTCGCCTACGGGCAGTACTTC. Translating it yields CASSLSALAYGQYF.

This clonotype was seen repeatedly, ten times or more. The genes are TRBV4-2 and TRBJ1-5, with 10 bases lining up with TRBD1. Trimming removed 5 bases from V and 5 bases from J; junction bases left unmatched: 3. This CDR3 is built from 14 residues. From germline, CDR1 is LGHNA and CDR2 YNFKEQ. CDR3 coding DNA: TGTGCCAGCAGCGTAGGGACAGGGGATCAGCCCCAGCATTTT. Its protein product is CASSVGTGDQPQHF.

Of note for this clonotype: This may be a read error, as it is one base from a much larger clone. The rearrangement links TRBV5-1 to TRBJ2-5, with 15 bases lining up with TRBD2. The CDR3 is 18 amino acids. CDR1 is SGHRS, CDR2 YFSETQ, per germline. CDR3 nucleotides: TGCGCCGGCAGCCCTGGACTAGCGGGGGGGCCCAACCAAGAGACCCAGTACTTC. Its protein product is CAGSPGLAGGPNQETQYF.

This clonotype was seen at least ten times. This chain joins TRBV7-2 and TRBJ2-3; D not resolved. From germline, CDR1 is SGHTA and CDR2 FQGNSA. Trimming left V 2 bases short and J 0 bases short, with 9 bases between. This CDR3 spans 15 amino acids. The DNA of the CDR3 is TGTGCCAGCAGCTTATACCGGTCTAGCACAGATACGCAGTATTTT. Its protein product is CASSLYRSSTDTQYF.

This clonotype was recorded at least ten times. CDR3 residues: CASSLPQGYEQYF. DNA for the CDR3: TGTGCCAGCAGCTTACCTCAGGGCTACGAGCAGTACTTC. J is TRBJ2-7 and V is TRBV7-9; D possibly corresponds to TRBD1 (5 bases). Trimming shortened V by 2 bases and J by 3 bases, and 8 bases separated the two germline ends. From germline, CDR1 is SEHNR and CDR2 FQNEAQ (reference sequence). The CDR3 extends over 13 amino acids.

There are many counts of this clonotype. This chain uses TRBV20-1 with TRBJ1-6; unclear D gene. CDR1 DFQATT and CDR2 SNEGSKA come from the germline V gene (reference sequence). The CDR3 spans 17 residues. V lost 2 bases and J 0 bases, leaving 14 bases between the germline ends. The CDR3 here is CSARSPDVYSYNSPLHF. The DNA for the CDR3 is TGCAGTGCTAGATCCCCGGACGTATACTCCTATAATTCACCCCTCCACTTT.

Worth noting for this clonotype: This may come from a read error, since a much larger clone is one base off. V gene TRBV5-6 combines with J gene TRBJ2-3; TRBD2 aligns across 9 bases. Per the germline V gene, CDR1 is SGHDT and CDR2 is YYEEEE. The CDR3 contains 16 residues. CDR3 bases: TGTGCCAGCGGCTTGGGGCTAGCGGGAATCACAGATACGCAGTATTTT. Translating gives CASGLGLAGITDTQYF.

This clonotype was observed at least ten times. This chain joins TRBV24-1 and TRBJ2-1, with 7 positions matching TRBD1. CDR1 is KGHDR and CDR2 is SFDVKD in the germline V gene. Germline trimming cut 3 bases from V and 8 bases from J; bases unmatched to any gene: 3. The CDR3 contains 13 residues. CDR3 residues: CATSDTQGHEQFF. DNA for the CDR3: TGTGCCACCAGTGATACACAGGGGCATGAGCAGTTCTTC.

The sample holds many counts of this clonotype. Written as DNA, the CDR3 is TGCGCCAGCAGTGACGGGTATTATGGCTACACCTTC. Encoded protein: CASSDGYYGYTF. This rearrangement joins TRBV10-1 to TRBJ1-2; no reliable D call. The CDR3 totals 12 residues. Germline V gene sequence: CDR1 WNHNN, CDR2 SYGVQD (reference sequence). Trimming removed 3 bases from V and 5 bases from J, with 7 bases in between.